This record concerns one TCR beta chain sequence. Antigen: not known. CDR1 LGHNA and CDR2 YNFKEQ come from the germline V gene. J lost 9 bases, V lost 3 bases, and 7 bases had no gene match. This CDR3 spans 16 amino acids. The data were taken from a study of T cell responses to AZD1222 COVID-19 vaccine. Study-level results: Baseline testing showed seropositivity in only six AZD1222 recipients. Two doses of AZD1222 preceded a rise in Spike-specific TCR breadth and depth. Clonal diversity was possibly underestimated, and white British individuals and females predominated among donors.

The data were produced by immunoSEQ multiplex PCR, yet TCRdb's version contains in-frame clones alone and is incomplete. Among around 170,000 clones listed, 70% to 90% were seen once. Here the sequenced sample was peripheral blood, taken 28 days after the second AZD1222 dose. The rearrangement links TRBV4-2 to TRBJ1-6; 11 bases fit TRBD1. The sequence derives from an adult who received the AZD1222 COVID-19 vaccine. DNA for the CDR3: TGTGCCAGCAGCCATGGACAGGGGGCATCAGGTTCACCCCTCCACTTT. Translating it yields CASSHGQGASGSPLHF.